The rows below give T cell receptor beta chains drawn from one sample of a study of blood T cell repertoires in COVID-19. Measured with immunoSEQ multiplex PCR; TCRdb has only the in-frame clones, and not every one. The sample contains around 190,000 clones, 70% to 85% of which appear only once. Sequencing was carried out using peripheral blood. These receptor sequences come from a human donor in a cohort sampled during active COVID-19. The CDR3 runs from the conserved cysteine through the conserved F or W. D genes are given only for firm matches. Clone size, where shown, is once, few, many, or a class for clones that have expanded.

TRBJ2-6 - TRBV27 once TGTGCCAGCAACTTAAGAGCAGGGGTCGGGGCCAACGTCCTGACTTTC CASNLRAGVGANVLTF
TRBJ2-5 TRBD2 TRBV3-1/TRBV3-2 few TGTGCCAGCAGCCTAGCGGGAGTTGAGACCCAGTACTTC CASSLAGVETQYF
TRBJ2-1 TRBD2 TRBV6-5 - TGTGCCTCACGATTCCAGGAAACTAGCGGGAATGAGCAGTTCTTC CASRFQETSGNEQFF
TRBJ2-1 TRBD2 TRBV6-5 few TGTGCCAGCAGTATACTAGCGCCATCCTACAATGAGCAGTTCTTC CASSILAPSYNEQFF
TRBJ2-7 TRBD2 TRBV7-9 many TGTGCCAGCAGCTCCTTAGCGGGGAGCTCCTACGAGCAGTACTTC CASSSLAGSSYEQYF
TRBJ1-2 - TRBV28 - TGTGCCAGCAGGGTAACGGGGACTAACTATGGCTACACCTTC CASRVTGTNYGYTF
TRBJ2-7 - TRBV29-1 - TGCAGCGTTGAAGATGCGGGCTTCTCAGGCGAGCAGTACTTC CSVEDAGFSGEQYF
TRBJ2-3 TRBD1 TRBV29-1 - TGCAGCGTTTGGGTCGGGGACAGGAGCACAGATACGCAGTATTTT CSVWVGDRSTDTQYF
TRBJ1-6 - TRBV10-3 few TGTGCCATCAGTGAGGACAGGATTAATTCACCCCTCCACTTT CAISEDRINSPLHF
TRBJ1-5 - TRBV7-2 - TGTGCCAGCAGCGACCTTCAGGGTTACAATCAGCCCCAGCATTTT CASSDLQGYNQPQHF
TRBJ2-7 - TRBV12-3/TRBV12-4 - TGTGCCAGCAGCCTCGGACAGACCTACGAGCAGTACTTC CASSLGQTYEQYF
TRBJ1-6 TRBD1 TRBV28 - TGTGCCAGCTGGGGCAGGGGGGAAAATTCACCCCTCCACTTT CASWGRGENSPLHF
TRBJ2-5 - TRBV5-1 - TGCGCCAGCAGCTTGGCCTCTCGGGAGCCCCGGGGGGAGACCCAGTACTTC CASSLASREPRGETQYF
TRBJ2-1 - TRBV15 once TGTGCCACCAGCACCAAGGGAGCCCCCAATGAGCAGTTCTTC CATSTKGAPNEQFF
TRBJ1-6 TRBD1 TRBV25-1 - TGTGCCAGCAGGGGACAGGCGGCGCGTAATTCACCCCTCCACTTT CASRGQAARNSPLHF
TRBJ2-7 TRBD2 TRBV2 - TGTGCCAGCAGTGCTATGAGCGGGGCCTACGAGCAGTACTTC CASSAMSGAYEQYF
TRBJ2-7 - TRBV4-1 - TGCGCCAGCAGCCAAGACTTTGGCGGGATCGGCGAGCAGTACTTC CASSQDFGGIGEQYF
TRBJ2-1 TRBD1 TRBV24-1 - TGTGCCACCAGACCCGGACAGGGTCCCTACAATGAGCAGTTCTTC CATRPGQGPYNEQFF
TRBJ2-7 - TRBV6-5 - TGTGCCAGCAGACGCCAGGGGGGAGCCTACGAGCAGTACTTC CASRRQGGAYEQYF
TRBJ1-1 - TRBV7-9 - TGTGCCAGCAGCCTACACGACGGACTTGCTGAAGCTTTCTTT CASSLHDGLAEAFF
TRBJ2-3 - TRBV28 - TGTGCCAGCAGTTCGCTGGAGAAAGATACGCAGTATTTT CASSSLEKDTQYF
TRBJ2-1 - TRBV10-3 - TGTGCCATCAGTGAGCTTAGCGGCCATTACAATGAGCAGTTCTTC CAISELSGHYNEQFF
TRBJ2-6 TRBD1 TRBV19 - TGTGCCAGCCGGGACAGGGGAGTTTCCGGGGCCAACGTCCTGACTTTC CASRDRGVSGANVLTF
TRBJ2-7 TRBD2 TRBV5-1 - TGCGCCAGCAGCGCGTGGAGCCTGATTAAGCGGGAGGGTACCAACGAGCAGTACTTC CASSAWSLIKREGTNEQYF
TRBJ2-6 TRBD1 TRBV13 - TGTGCCAGCCGACACAGGGGGGCGTACTCTGGGGCCAACGTCCTGACTTTC CASRHRGAYSGANVLTF
TRBJ2-7 TRBD2 TRBV7-9 - TGTGCCAGCAGCTCGGGGGGCGAGCAGTACTTC CASSSGGEQYF
TRBJ2-1 TRBD2 TRBV18 - TGTGCCAGCTCACCACGTTTAGCGGGTTCTGGAAATGAGCAGTTCTTC CASSPRLAGSGNEQFF